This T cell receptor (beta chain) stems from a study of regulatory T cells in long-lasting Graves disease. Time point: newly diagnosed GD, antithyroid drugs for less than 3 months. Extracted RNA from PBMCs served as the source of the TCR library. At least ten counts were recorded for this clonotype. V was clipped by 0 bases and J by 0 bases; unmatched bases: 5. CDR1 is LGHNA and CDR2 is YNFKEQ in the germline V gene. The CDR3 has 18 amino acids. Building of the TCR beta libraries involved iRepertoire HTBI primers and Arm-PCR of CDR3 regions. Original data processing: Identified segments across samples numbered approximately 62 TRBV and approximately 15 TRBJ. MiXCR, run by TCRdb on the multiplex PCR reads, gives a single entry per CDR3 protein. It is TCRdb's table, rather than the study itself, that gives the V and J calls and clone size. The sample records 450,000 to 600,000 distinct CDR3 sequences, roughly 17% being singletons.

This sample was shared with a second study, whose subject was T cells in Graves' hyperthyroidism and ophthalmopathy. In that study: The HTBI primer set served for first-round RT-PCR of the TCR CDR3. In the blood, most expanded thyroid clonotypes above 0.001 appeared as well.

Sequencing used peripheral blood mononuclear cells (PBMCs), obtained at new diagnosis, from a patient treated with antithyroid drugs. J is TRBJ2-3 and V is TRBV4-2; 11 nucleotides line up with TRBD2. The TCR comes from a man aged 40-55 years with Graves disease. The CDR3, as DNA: TGTGCCAGCAGCCAAGATCCCTCTAGCGGGGGGAGCACAGATACGCAGTATTTT. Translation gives CASSQDPSSGGSTDTQYF.